Each of the 18 T cell receptor beta chains below was sequenced from the same sample in a study of vaccination and CD4 T cells after COVID-19. These receptors' targets are unknown. Treatment noted: roughly 11-day PBMC culture with coronavirus spike peptide pools or control peptides (ViraFEST assay). Sequenced with the Oncomine TCR Beta short-read assay was DNA taken from cultured CD4+ T cells. From the PCR reads, TCRdb called clonotypes with MiXCR, one entry per CDR3 protein. This sample has tens of thousands of distinct CDR3 sequences; 40% to 55% occur once, and the top ten carry 2.5% to 3%. This specimen consisted of CD4+ T cells from blood, cultured in vitro, obtained after SARS-CoV-2 vaccination. These receptors all come from a human donor who had recovered from COVID-19.

The chain joins TRBV18 to TRBJ1-2; D ambiguous. This CDR3 is built from 18 residues. V dropped 0 bases and J dropped 0 bases, with 17 bases sitting between them. The germline V gene encodes CDR1 KGHSH and CDR2 LQKENI. This CDR3 reads CASSPPDRTGLANYGYTF. Written as DNA, the CDR3 is TGTGCCAGCTCACCACCGGATCGAACGGGCCTTGCTAACTATGGCTACACCTTC.

V gene TRBV6-2 or TRBV6-3 combines with J gene TRBJ2-3, with 8 bases aligning to TRBD2. The CDR3 sequence is 17 residues long. Germline V gives CDR1 MNHEY, CDR2 SVGEGT. The trim removed 6 bases at V and 1 base at J, leaving 12 bases unmatched. In DNA form, the CDR3 reads TGTGCCAGCAGCTTAACTAGAATCGGGGGGGGCACAGATACGCAGTATTTT. Translated, it gives CASSLTRIGGGTDTQYF.

This clonotype was detected only a few times. This chain links TRBV12-3 or TRBV12-4 with TRBJ2-5; D remains unclear. The V end lost 3 bases, the J end lost 0 bases, and 11 bases lay between the germline ends. The CDR3 sequence is 15 residues long. The CDR3 DNA is TGTGCCAGCAGTTTCGTTAACGAGAACCAAGAGACCCAGTACTTC. Translation gives CASSFVNENQETQYF.

This clonotype was seen a few times. This sequence joins TRBV7-3 and TRBJ1-2; 8 nucleotides agree with TRBD1. The V gene end was trimmed by 5 bases and the J gene end by 7 bases; junction bases not matched to a gene: 6. The CDR3 extends over 13 amino acids. Germline V lookup: CDR1 SGHTA, CDR2 FQGTGA. CDR3 sequence reads: CASSTDRVFGYTF. The CDR3 nucleotides are TGTGCCAGCAGCACGGACAGGGTCTTTGGCTACACCTTC.

A word on this clonotype: At one boundary the junction diverges from the germline segment, which might be a read error. J is TRBJ2-3 and V is TRBV4-3; D is ambiguous. The CDR3 spans 14 residues. From germline, CDR1 is LGHNA and CDR2 YSLEER. Written as DNA, the CDR3 is TGCGCCAGCAGCCAAGATCCGTCCACAGACACGCAGTATTTT. It translates to CASSQDPSTDTQYF.

This clonotype is a singleton in its sample. The rearrangement links TRBV19 to TRBJ1-5, with D perhaps matching TRBD1 (6 bases). Trimming took 1 base from V and 3 from J, leaving 10 bases between them. The CDR3 covers 15 residues. The germline V gene has CDR1 LNHDA and CDR2 SQIVND (reference sequence). The chain's CDR3 is CASSIARQDNQPQHF. The CDR3 DNA follows: TGTGCCAGTAGTATAGCCCGACAGGACAATCAGCCCCAGCATTTT.

V gene TRBV20-1 combines with J gene TRBJ2-4, with a possible D match to TRBD2 (5 bases). This CDR3 is built from 13 residues. From germline, CDR1 is DFQATT and CDR2 SNEGSKA (reference sequence). V shed 5 bases and J shed 2 bases, with 10 bases lying between them. CDR3 coding DNA: TGCAGTGCTGAACTAGACCCCAAAAACATTCAGTACTTC. Its protein product is CSAELDPKNIQYF.

This clonotype appeared a few times. This sequence joins TRBV20-1 and TRBJ2-7; D possibly corresponds to TRBD2 (5 bases). The CDR3 is 13 residues long. Trimming took off 3 bases at V and 0 bases at J, with 9 bases between the two ends. Germline V gene data show CDR1 as DFQATT and CDR2 as SNEGSKA (reference sequence). CDR3 in amino acids: CSARTTSSYEQYF. The CDR3 DNA follows: TGCAGTGCTAGGACTACCAGCTCCTACGAGCAGTACTTC.

The V and J genes are TRBV6-1 and TRBJ1-2, with TRBD1 matching over 10 bases. The CDR3 totals 14 residues. J gave up 2 bases and V 5 bases, and 2 bases lay outside the gene matches. CDR1 is MNHNS, CDR2 SASEGT, per germline. CDR3 loop: CASSRTGGNYGYTF. CDR3 sequence (DNA): TGTGCCAGCAGTCGGACAGGGGGGAACTATGGCTACACCTTC.

J is TRBJ1-5 and V is TRBV30, with D perhaps matching TRBD1 (5 bases). With 3 bases removed from V and 4 bases from J, the gap between germline ends came to 10 bases. CDR1 is GTSNPN, CDR2 SVGIG, per germline (reference sequence). This CDR3 has 13 amino acids. CDR3 loop: CAWSRTQNQPQHF. In DNA, the CDR3 is TGTGCCTGGAGCCGGACACAGAATCAGCCCCAGCATTTT.

This clonotype occurred a few times. V is TRBV27 and J is TRBJ1-1, with no clear D. Germline assignment: CDR1 MNHEY and CDR2 SMNVEV (reference sequence). Trimming cost V 1 base and J 3 bases, with 6 bases left between them. This CDR3 contains 13 residues. CDR3 nucleotide sequence: TGTGCCAGCAGTTTATGGGAGGACACTGAAGCTTTCTTT. It yields the protein CASSLWEDTEAFF.

This chain uses TRBV10-3 with TRBJ1-2; TRBD1 might be the D (6 bases). Trimming removed 5 bases from V and 3 bases from J, with 10 bases in between. CDR3 length: 13 amino acids. Germline CDR1 ENHRY, CDR2 SYGVKD. CDR3 coding DNA: TGTGCCATCAGTTTACAGGGTTACTATGGCTACACCTTC. As protein: CAISLQGYYGYTF.

The chain employs TRBV19 and TRBJ2-5; D remains ambiguous. Per the germline V gene, CDR1 is LNHDA and CDR2 is SQIVND (reference sequence). This CDR3 contains 11 residues. Trimming took off 3 bases at V and 3 bases at J, with 2 bases between the two ends. CDR3 nucleotide sequence: TGTGCCAGTAGTATTAAAGAGACCCAGTACTTC. It encodes CASSIKETQYF.

This clonotype was detected a few times. The chain combines TRBV10-3 with TRBJ1-1; 9 nucleotides agree with TRBD1. This CDR3 has 15 amino acids. CDR1 is ENHRY, CDR2 SYGVKD, per germline. J was trimmed by 4 bases and V by 6 bases; bases with no gene match: 9. The CDR3 here is CAIRKPGQGFTEAFF. The CDR3 region has the DNA TGTGCCATCAGGAAACCGGGACAGGGCTTCACTGAAGCTTTCTTT.

This clonotype appeared a few times. This chain uses TRBV12-3 or TRBV12-4 with TRBJ1-5; 7 bases align to TRBD1. The length of the CDR3 is 14 residues. J gave up 3 bases and V 6 bases, and 5 bases lay outside the gene matches. CDR3: CASRTTGVNQPQHF. In nucleotides, the CDR3 is TGTGCCAGCAGGACTACAGGGGTCAATCAGCCCCAGCATTTT.

This chain joins TRBV7-9 and TRBJ2-1; no definite D call. This CDR3 is built from 12 residues. Per the germline V gene, CDR1 is SEHNR and CDR2 is FQNEAQ (reference sequence). The V and J ends lost 5 bases and 13 bases respectively, with 15 bases between them. The DNA for the CDR3 is TGTGCCAGCAGCCCGGACCGGTATTCTCAGTTCTTC. Protein sequence: CASSPDRYSQFF.

The V gene is TRBV27, the J gene TRBJ2-1; TRBD1 matches 7 bases. The ends lost 5 bases at V and 7 bases at J; junction bases unmatched: 11. The CDR3 extends over 15 amino acids. Looked up from germline, CDR1 is MNHEY and CDR2 is SMNVEV (reference sequence). As DNA, the CDR3 is TGTGCCAGCAGTGCATCGGACAGGTTTGTTAATGAGCAGTTCTTC. It encodes CASSASDRFVNEQFF.

This clonotype was seen a handful of times. The chain couples TRBV7-8 to TRBJ1-5; a weak D match, TRBD1 (5 bases). V was pared by 4 bases and J by 6 bases, with 19 bases between. This CDR3 comprises 16 residues. Germline V gives CDR1 SGHVS, CDR2 FQNEAQ. CDR3 nucleotides: TGTGCCAGCAGCTCCATGGGCACCCCCGGGGGTCAGCCCCAGCATTTT. It yields the protein CASSSMGTPGGQPQHF. Drawing the rest from reference TRBV7-8 and TRBJ1-5, the complete variable domain is GAGVSQSPRYKVAKRGQDVALRCDPISGHVSLFWYQQALGQGPEFLTYFQNEAQLDKSGLPSDRFFAERPEGSVSTLKIQRTQQEDSAVYLCASSSMGTPGGQPQHFGDGTRLSIL.